What follows are 22 T cell receptor beta chains derived from one specimen sequenced in a study of tissue T cells after allogeneic stem cell transplantation. Time point given: mouse harvest day 7 after allogeneic transplant. Mouse grafts combined 10^7 T-cell-depleted bone marrow cells with 10^6 splenic CD5+ T cells. Assay: immunoSEQ multiplex PCR; the TCRdb copy retains only in-frame clones and omits some. The table records around 9,000 clones, 40% to 55% of them present only once. Specimen: gut tissue. These receptors all stem from a female BALB/c mouse given C57BL/6 T cells with graft-versus-host disease after an allogeneic hematopoietic cell transplant.

With regard to this clone: Gene names follow the mouse nomenclature. The read gets to within 1 residue of the CDR3 end, and the germline J gene fills in the rest. V gene TRBV26 combines with J gene TRBJ1-1; D gene unclear. The CDR3 is 14 amino acids. The V end was cut by 2 bases, the J end by 0 bases, with 7 bases between. The V gene's germline CDR1 is KGHPV and CDR2 FQNQEV (reference sequence). The CDR3 loop is CASSLGVANTEVFF. The CDR3 bases that were read are TGTGCCAGCAGTCTGGGGGTTGCAAACACAGAAGTCTTC.

This clone was seen a handful of times. Genes and germline come from the mouse. The CDR3 end lies 1 residue beyond the end of the read and is filled in from the germline J gene. V is TRBV13-2 and J is TRBJ2-5; D gene uncertain. The CDR3 consists of 13 residues. Germline loops: CDR1 NNHNN, CDR2 SYGAGS (reference sequence). V lost 3 bases, J lost 0 bases, and 5 bases lay in between. The sequenced part of the CDR3 DNA is TGTGCCAGCGGTGCAGTTAACCAAGACACCCAGTAC. Translating gives CASGAVNQDTQY. The whole CDR3 sequence is CASGAVNQDTQYF.

This clone was detected a few times. Each gene name is a mouse one. The read is 1 residue too short to cover the CDR3 end, so that end is filled in from the germline J gene. This chain links TRBV19 with TRBJ1-2, with a tentative D call TRBD1 (6 bases). This CDR3 contains 13 residues. With 4 bases removed from V and 2 bases from J, the gap between germline ends came to 9 bases. CDR1 FNHDT and CDR2 SITEND come from the germline V gene (reference sequence). CDR3 DNA, as far as it was read: TGTGCCAGCAGTCACAGGGTGAACTCCGACTACACC. It is translated as CASSHRVNSDYT. The whole CDR3 is CASSHRVNSDYTF. Together with reference TRBV19 and TRBJ1-2, the CDR3 gives the full variable domain: GGIITQTPKFLIGQEGQKLTLKCQQNFNHDTMYWYRQDSGKGLRLIYYSITENDLQKGDLSEGYDASREKKSSFSLTVTSAQKNEMAVFLCASSHRVNSDYTFGSGTRLLVI.

This clone was seen a handful of times. Each gene name is a mouse one. The read ends 1 residue shy of where the CDR3 ends; the end is completed using the germline J gene. The V gene is TRBV26, the J gene TRBJ1-2; 9 positions match TRBD1. The CDR3 has 14 residues. Germline CDR1 reads KGHPV; CDR2 reads FQNQEV (reference sequence). V lost 5 bases to trimming and J lost 4 bases; unmatched junction nucleotides: 5. This CDR3 reads CASSSQGAGSDYTF. The DNA read from the CDR3 is TGTGCCAGCAGTTCACAGGGGGCTGGCTCCGACTACACC.

Concerning this clone itself: The gene names given are mouse names. Read data end 1 residue before the CDR3 end; the end is taken from the germline J gene. This sequence joins TRBV5 and TRBJ1-1; 11 nucleotides match TRBD1. V lost 4 bases, J lost 4 bases, and 5 bases stayed unmatched. The CDR3 covers 15 residues. The V gene's germline CDR1 is LGHNA and CDR2 YNLKQL (reference sequence). The CDR3: CASSPSGTGGTEVFF. The DNA read from the CDR3 is TGTGCCAGCAGCCCCTCCGGGACAGGGGGCACAGAAGTCTTC.

To note about this clone: Gene names denote mouse genes. The CDR3 end falls 1 residue outside the read, so it is completed with the germline J gene. J is TRBJ1-2 and V is TRBV26; no reliable D call. Germline CDR1 is KGHPV and CDR2 is FQNQEV (reference sequence). The CDR3 has 12 amino acids. Trimming stripped 4 bases from V and 0 bases from J, with 3 bases between. CDR3 DNA, as far as it was read: TGTGCCAGCAGTCCCACAAACTCCGACTACACC. It yields the protein CASSPTNSDYT. The CDR3, in full, reads CASSPTNSDYTF.

This clone was detected only a few times. Gene names refer to mouse genes. The sequence runs out 1 residue before the end of the CDR3; the remainder is reconstructed from the germline J gene. The chain carries TRBV5 and TRBJ2-2; the match to TRBD2 covers 12 bases. CDR3 size: 18 residues. Germline V gene data show CDR1 as LGHNA and CDR2 as YNLKQL (reference sequence). V shed 4 bases and J 1 base; nucleotides not matched to a gene: 7. CDR3 region: CASSPPTGGAGNTGQLYF. Partial CDR3 DNA: TGTGCCAGCAGCCCCCCGACTGGGGGGGCGGGAAACACCGGGCAGCTCTAC.

With regard to this clone: The gene names here belong to mouse. Read sequence stops 1 residue before the CDR3 end, and the germline J gene provides the missing end. V gene TRBV31 combines with J gene TRBJ2-3; TRBD1 matches 11 bases. CDR1 and CDR2 from the germline V gene are GKSSPN and SITVG. The V gene end was trimmed by 0 bases and the J gene end by 5 bases; junction bases not matched to a gene: 1. There are 14 residues in the CDR3. The CDR3 bases that were read are TGTGCCTGGAGTCTGGGACAGGGGGTAGAAACGCTGTAT. Translated: CAWSLGQGVETLY. The full CDR3 protein is CAWSLGQGVETLYF.

To note about this clone: The genes are named according to mouse. The missing CDR3 end, 1 residue past where the read stops, is filled in from the germline J gene. The chain couples TRBV26 to TRBJ2-7; D is undetermined. V lost 6 bases to trimming and J lost 5 bases, with 8 bases between them. This CDR3 is 11 amino acids long. CDR1 and CDR2 (germline): KGHPV, FQNQEV (reference sequence). The CDR3 protein is CASSRRDEQYF. CDR3 DNA (partial): TGTGCCAGCAGCCGGAGAGATGAACAGTAC.

This clone was seen only a few times. Gene names are the mouse ones. The CDR3 end lies 1 residue beyond the end of the read and is filled in from the germline J gene. The same CDR3 is also encoded by other DNA sequences in this sample. The chain links TRBV20 to TRBJ2-7; TRBD2 matches at 11 bases. V lost 3 bases and J lost 3; bases outside the gene matches: 1. This CDR3 has 13 residues. Germline-derived CDR1 and CDR2 are GFQATS and STVNSAI. CDR3 bases read: TGTGGTGCTAGTGACTGGGGGGGCTATGAACAGTAC. Its translation: CGASDWGGYEQY. The full CDR3 protein reads CGASDWGGYEQYF.

A remark on this clone: The genes and germline here are from mouse. Read coverage stops 1 residue before the CDR3 terminus; the germline J gene supplies the remainder. The chain is built from TRBV26 and TRBJ2-5; 10 bases agree with TRBD1. The CDR3 contains 15 residues. The V and J ends lost 4 bases and 4 bases, in that order; junction bases with no gene match: 5. Germline CDR1 reads KGHPV; CDR2 reads FQNQEV (reference sequence). CDR3 sequence: CASSPWDRGEDTQYF. Incomplete CDR3 DNA: TGTGCCAGCAGTCCTTGGGACAGGGGAGAAGACACCCAGTAC.

This clone has only one observation. Here the gene names and germline are mouse. Coverage ceases 1 residue before the CDR3 finishes, and the germline J gene fills in the end. The chain has TRBV26 and TRBJ1-2, with D uncertain. CDR3 length equals 12 residues. The germline CDR1 and CDR2 sequences are KGHPV and FQNQEV (reference sequence). V shed 2 bases and J shed 0 bases, with 1 base lying between them. The covered CDR3 bases are TGTGCCAGCAGTCTGGCAAACTCCGACTACACC. This codes for CASSLANSDYT. From start to end, the CDR3 is CASSLANSDYTF.

This clone was found a few times. Gene names and germline match the mouse. The CDR3 sequence is CASSAGTSISNERLFF. The sequenced CDR3 bases are TGTGCCAGCTCTGCCGGGACATCAATTTCCAACGAAAGATTATTT. This sequence joins TRBV12-2 and TRBJ1-4; tentatively, D is TRBD1 (6 bases). The CDR3 is cut off 1 residue early in the read; its end comes from the germline J gene. CDR1 and CDR2 (germline): SGHLS, HYDKME. The CDR3 contains 16 residues. The V gene lost 3 bases and the J gene lost 0 bases, with 13 bases spanning the gap.

Concerning this clone itself: Genes here carry mouse names. The observed sequence ends 1 residue before the CDR3 terminus, with the missing tail filled in from the germline J gene. The chain employs TRBV26 and TRBJ1-4; a possible D gene is TRBD1 (6 bases). V shed 8 bases and J shed 0 bases, with 10 bases lying between them. CDR3 length equals 14 residues. CDR1 is KGHPV, CDR2 FQNQEV, per germline (reference sequence). The CDR3 reads CASLGHLSNERLFF. CDR3 DNA, as far as it was read: TGTGCCAGCCTGGGACACCTTTCCAACGAAAGATTATTT.

As concerns this clone: These gene names are mouse names. Coverage ceases 1 residue before the CDR3 finishes, and the germline J gene fills in the end. This rearrangement joins TRBV26 to TRBJ1-5; D call uncertain. Germline V lookup: CDR1 KGHPV, CDR2 FQNQEV (reference sequence). V was cut by 2 bases and J by 5 bases, with 7 bases left in between. There are 13 residues in the CDR3. The sequenced part of the CDR3 DNA is TGTGCCAGCAGTCTGAACAGAGACCAGGCTCCGCTT. Protein sequence: CASSLNRDQAPL. The whole CDR3 is CASSLNRDQAPLF.

Comments on this clone: Genes and germline come from the mouse. The read stops 1 residue short of the end of the CDR3; the missing end is completed from the germline J gene. This rearrangement joins TRBV1 to TRBJ2-5; unclear D gene. The V gene's germline CDR1 is NSQYPW and CDR2 LRSPGD (reference sequence). CDR3 length equals 12 residues. V shed 0 bases and J shed 6 bases, with 4 bases lying between them. CDR3: CTCSAEGDTQYF. The part of the CDR3 DNA that was read is TGCACCTGCAGTGCAGAAGGGGACACCCAGTAC. Variable domain in full (rest from reference TRBV1 and TRBJ2-5): VTLLEQNPRWRLVPRGQAVNLRCILKNSQYPWMSWYQQDLQKQLQWLFTLRSPGDKEVKSLPGADYLATRVTDTELRLQVANMSQGRTLYCTCSAEGDTQYFGPGTRLLVL.

This clone is labeled medium-sized. The genes and germline here are from mouse. The CDR3 end lies 1 residue beyond the end of the read and is filled in from the germline J gene. The chain employs TRBV4 and TRBJ2-3; D possibly corresponds to TRBD2 (6 bases). With 4 bases removed from V and 1 base from J, the gap between germline ends came to 9 bases. CDR1 and CDR2 from the germline V gene are LGHDT and YNNKQL (reference sequence). The CDR3 runs to 14 residues. The CDR3 here is CASSFSGGAETLYF. CDR3 DNA (partial): TGTGCCAGCAGCTTCTCTGGGGGTGCAGAAACGCTGTAT.

With respect to this clone: Gene names and germline refer to mouse. With the read ending 1 residue before the CDR3 end, the germline J gene is used to fill in that end. This chain joins TRBV26 and TRBJ2-5; D may be TRBD2 (6 bases). Looked up from germline, CDR1 is KGHPV and CDR2 is FQNQEV (reference sequence). The CDR3 consists of 13 residues. V was pared by 4 bases and J by 3 bases, with 8 bases between. The DNA read from the CDR3 is TGTGCCAGCAGTCCCTGGGGTCAAGACACCCAGTAC. Protein sequence: CASSPWGQDTQY. The CDR3 reads in full as CASSPWGQDTQYF.

Concerning this clone: Genes here carry mouse names. The missing CDR3 end, 1 residue past where the read stops, is filled in from the germline J gene. The gene calls are TRBV19 and TRBJ2-7; D is perhaps TRBD1 (6 bases). Germline loops: CDR1 FNHDT, CDR2 SITEND (reference sequence). Trimming removed 2 bases from V and 9 bases from J, with 6 bases in between. The CDR3 runs 10 residues. CDR3 DNA (partial): TGTGCCAGCAGTATCAGGGGACAGTAC. Translated, it gives CASSIRGQY. The full CDR3 protein reads CASSIRGQYF.

As regards this clone: The germline and genes are mouse ones. The covered CDR3 bases are TGTGCCAGCAGCTTACGGGGGGGTTATGAACAGTAC. Amino acid sequence: CASSLRGGYEQY. The CDR3, in full, reads CASSLRGGYEQYF. This rearrangement joins TRBV3 to TRBJ2-7; 7 bases match TRBD2. The CDR3 end is not reached by the read, which stops 1 residue before it; the germline J gene fills it in. The V and J ends lost 2 bases and 4 bases, in that order; junction bases with no gene match: 2. This CDR3 region has 13 residues. Germline assignment: CDR1 SNHLY and CDR2 FYNGKV (reference sequence).

This clone is deemed medium-sized. Gene names and germline refer to mouse. Read data end 1 residue before the CDR3 end; the end is taken from the germline J gene. The gene calls are TRBV3 and TRBJ2-3, with 7 bases identical to TRBD2. CDR1 SNHLY and CDR2 FYNGKV come from the germline V gene (reference sequence). Trimming at V came to 5 bases and at J to 0 bases, leaving 5 bases not matched to a gene. This CDR3 is built from 15 residues. The DNA read from the CDR3 is TGTGCCAGCAGCACGGGACTGTCTAGTGCAGAAACGCTGTAT. This codes for CASSTGLSSAETLY. The full CDR3 protein is CASSTGLSSAETLYF.

In its sample, this clone is large (0.1 to 1%). The gene symbols are mouse symbols. The DNA ends 1 residue before the CDR3 does, and the rest of the CDR3 is filled in from the germline J gene. The J gene is TRBJ2-3, the V gene TRBV15; D is uncertain. CDR3 length: 12 amino acids. Trimming cost V 1 base and J 1 base, with 0 bases left between them. Germline values: CDR1 SGHND, CDR2 FRSKSL. The part of the CDR3 DNA that was read is TGTGCCAGCAGTTTAGGTGCAGAAACGCTGTAT. Translation gives CASSLGAETLY. In full, the CDR3 is CASSLGAETLYF.